A single count supports the clone carrying this T cell receptor (beta chain). The CDR3 loop spans 15 amino acids. V was shortened by 4 bases and J by 5 bases, with 18 bases between the two germline ends. The germline gives CDR1 SGHRS, CDR2 YFSETQ. The PCR used 60 Vbeta and 13 Jbeta primers. Sequencing used immunoSEQ multiplex PCR; TCRdb keeps in-frame clones, though not all of them. Of about 110,000 clones in the sample, about 61% were seen once. This entry comes from a study of cytomegalovirus exposure and HLA in healthy donors. This receptor was obtained from a man younger than 30 in good health and CMV-seropositive. The gene calls are TRBV5-1 and TRBJ2-5; TRBD2 might be the D (5 bases). Sample: PBMCs. CDR3 residues: CASSPEDPRLETQYF. The CDR3 coding sequence is TGCGCCAGCAGCCCGGAGGACCCAAGGTTGGAGACCCAGTACTTC.